This entry lists 15 T cell receptor beta chains sequenced from one sample in a study of blood T cell repertoires in COVID-19. TCRdb's table, derived via immunoSEQ multiplex PCR, lists solely in-frame clones and lacks some. This sample has some 220,000 clones, with 80% to 85% found just once. Material for sequencing was peripheral blood. The receptors here all came from a woman aged 25 to 45 who had recovered from COVID-19.

The V gene is TRBV7-8, the J gene TRBJ2-7; 9 bases match TRBD1. The ends lost 7 bases at V and 2 bases at J; junction bases unmatched: 21. The CDR3 is made up of 19 amino acids. Looked up from germline, CDR1 is SGHVS and CDR2 is FQNEAQ. CDR3 nucleotide sequence: TGTGCCAGCACCGTTATGGTCCATCCAACAGGGGGCAGAACCTACGAGCAGTACTTC. Translating gives CASTVMVHPTGGRTYEQYF.

J is TRBJ2-1 and V is TRBV19, with 9 bases that match TRBD2. J gave up 8 bases and V 1 base, and 6 bases lay outside the gene matches. Per germline, CDR1 LNHDA and CDR2 SQIVND (reference sequence). The CDR3 has 15 amino acids. The CDR3 region has the DNA TGTGCCAGTAGTATAGTGGCGGGAGGGCGCGATGAGCAGTTCTTC. Its protein is CASSIVAGGRDEQFF. The complete variable domain, with remaining parts taken from reference TRBV19 and TRBJ2-1, reads DGGITQSPKYLFRKEGQNVTLSCEQNLNHDAMYWYRQDPGQGLRLIYYSQIVNDFQKGDIAEGYSVSREKKESFPLTVTSAQKNPTAFYLCASSIVAGGRDEQFFGPGTRLTVL.

The chain has TRBV27 and TRBJ2-1; D unclear. This CDR3 has 15 residues. CDR1 is MNHEY and CDR2 is SMNVEV in the germline V gene (reference sequence). Trimming removed 6 bases from V and 5 bases from J, with 17 bases in between. In nucleotides, the CDR3 is TGTGCCAGCAGGATCGACGACGGAGCAAACAATGAGCAGTTCTTC. Residues: CASRIDDGANNEQFF.

V is TRBV5-6 and J is TRBJ2-7; 10 nucleotides line up with TRBD1. V trimming: 0 bases; J trimming: 1 base; junction bases outside the gene matches: 4. The germline gives CDR1 SGHDT, CDR2 YYEEEE. CDR3 size: 16 residues. CDR3 nucleotides: TGTGCCAGCAGCTTGGGCGACAGGGGGCCTTCCTACGAGCAGTACTTC. This encodes CASSLGDRGPSYEQYF.

This chain joins TRBV30 and TRBJ2-6; D is unresolved. Trimming took 5 bases from V and 0 from J, leaving 8 bases between them. The germline V gene has CDR1 GTSNPN and CDR2 SVGIG (reference sequence). This CDR3 comprises 14 residues. As DNA, the CDR3 is TGTGCCTGGGTGGCCCCCTCTGGGGCCAACGTCCTGACTTTC. Translation gives CAWVAPSGANVLTF.

The genes are TRBV3-1 (or the pseudogene TRBV3-2) and TRBJ2-1; D is unclear. The V gene's germline CDR1 is LGHDT and CDR2 YNNKEL (reference sequence). This CDR3 is 16 amino acids long. Between the trimmed V and J ends, which lost 1 base and 6 bases, there was a span of 16 bases. CDR3 DNA: TGTGCCAGCAGCCAAGGAATAGGAGTAGCCAGCAATGAGCAGTTCTTC. The encoded protein is CASSQGIGVASNEQFF.

V is TRBV30 and J is TRBJ1-5, with 7 nucleotides matching TRBD1. The CDR3 has 16 residues. Germline V gene sequence: CDR1 GTSNPN, CDR2 SVGIG (reference sequence). V was pared by 2 bases and J by 5 bases, with 12 bases of the junction left unmatched. The CDR3 loop is CAWSPRWGTGDQPQHF. The CDR3 coding sequence is TGTGCCTGGAGTCCCCGGTGGGGCACAGGGGATCAGCCCCAGCATTTT.

V gene TRBV27 combines with J gene TRBJ2-7; TRBD2 matches at 12 bases. Germline V gene data show CDR1 as MNHEY and CDR2 as SMNVEV (reference sequence). This CDR3 spans 16 amino acids. V lost 3 bases to trimming and J lost 4 bases; unmatched junction nucleotides: 7. CDR3 sequence (DNA): TGTGCCAGCAGTTTTGTGACTAGCGGGAGTTTTTACGAGCAGTACTTC. Translating gives CASSFVTSGSFYEQYF.

This clone has only a few counts. V usage is TRBV6-6 and J usage is TRBJ1-1; D gene ambiguous. This CDR3 has 16 residues. The V end lost 5 bases, the J end lost 3 bases, and 19 bases lay between the germline ends. Germline CDR1 is MNHNY and CDR2 is SVGAGI (reference sequence). The CDR3 here is CASSATERHRHTEAFF. The DNA of the CDR3 is TGTGCCAGCAGTGCGACCGAGAGACACCGGCACACTGAAGCTTTCTTT.

This clone is a singleton in its sample. The chain carries TRBV28 and TRBJ2-7, with D unresolved. The CDR3 sequence is 15 residues long. Germline CDR1 and CDR2: MDHEN and SYDVKM. Trimming left V 5 bases short and J 4 bases short, with 18 bases between. The CDR3 loop is CASSPLSGLRYEQYF. The CDR3 region has the DNA TGTGCCAGCAGTCCCCTTTCTGGGCTTAGGTACGAGCAGTACTTC.

The CDR3 loop is CASSDLAGGGYEQYF. CDR3 bases: TGTGCCAGCAGTGACCTGGCGGGAGGGGGCTACGAGCAGTACTTC. The chain joins TRBV2 to TRBJ2-7; 9 nucleotides agree with TRBD2. Germline V gene sequence: CDR1 SNHLY, CDR2 FYNNEI. Losses at the gene ends were 3 bases for V and 3 bases for J; bases not matched to a gene: 6. This CDR3 has 15 amino acids.

The chain joins TRBV6-2 or TRBV6-3 to TRBJ2-7; the match to TRBD2 covers 13 bases. The germline V gene has CDR1 MNHEY and CDR2 SVGEGT. V shed 2 bases, J shed 3 bases, and the junction held 1 base outside the gene matches. CDR3 length: 15 residues. CDR3 loop: CASSYGTSGIYEQYF. In DNA form, the CDR3 reads TGTGCCAGCAGTTACGGGACTAGCGGGATCTACGAGCAGTACTTC.

The V and J genes are TRBV28 and TRBJ1-2; D gene uncertain. CDR3 length: 12 amino acids. Germline V gene sequence: CDR1 MDHEN, CDR2 SYDVKM. V dropped 3 bases and J dropped 5 bases, with 7 bases sitting between them. CDR3 loop: CASSFNLYGYTF. Here the CDR3 DNA reads TGTGCCAGCAGTTTCAACTTATATGGCTACACCTTC.

This chain connects TRBV28 to TRBJ1-1; 11 bases are a match to TRBD1. J lost 5 bases, V lost 6 bases, and 8 bases had no gene match. Germline V gene sequence: CDR1 MDHEN, CDR2 SYDVKM. This CDR3 contains 15 residues. CDR3 nucleotides: TGTGCCAGCAGAAAAGGACAGGGGGCCACGACTGAAGCTTTCTTT. Its translation: CASRKGQGATTEAFF. Complete variable domain (other parts from reference TRBV28 and TRBJ1-1): DVKVTQSSRYLVKRTGEKVFLECVQDMDHENMFWYRQDPGLGLRLIYFSYDVKMKEKGDIPEGYSVSREKKERFSLILESASTNQTSMYLCASRKGQGATTEAFFGQGTRLTVV.

This sequence joins TRBV12-5 and TRBJ1-5; TRBD1 might be the D (5 bases). Deletions cut 8 bases from V and 9 bases from J, with 14 bases between. Germline V lookup: CDR1 LGHNT, CDR2 FRNRAP. CDR3 length: 12 residues. CDR3 sequence: CASYRGTGPQHF. CDR3 DNA: TGTGCTAGTTATAGGGGAACAGGGCCCCAGCATTTT.